This T cell receptor (beta chain) was sequenced for a study of blood T cell repertoires in COVID-19. Produced via immunoSEQ multiplex PCR; TCRdb's table is partial and in-frame only. The table includes about 74,000 clones, about 80% detected once. The germline V gene encodes CDR1 SGDLS and CDR2 YYNGEE. V was pared by 0 bases and J by 2 bases, with 3 bases of the junction left unmatched. This CDR3 is 15 amino acids long. This TCR came from a man older than 75 with acute or convalescent COVID-19. Sequencing was performed on peripheral blood. This chain uses TRBV9 with TRBJ2-7; 9 nucleotides align to TRBD1. CDR3 DNA sequence: TGTGCCAGCAGCGTAGCGGGACAGGGACCCTACGAGCAGTACTTC. It specifies CASSVAGQGPYEQYF. The whole variable domain, filled in from reference TRBV9 and TRBJ2-7, reads DSGVTQTPKHLITATGQRVTLRCSPRSGDLSVYWYQQSLDQGLQFLIQYYNGEERAKGNILERFSAQQFPDLHSELNLSSLELGDSALYFCASSVAGQGPYEQYFGPGTRLTVT.